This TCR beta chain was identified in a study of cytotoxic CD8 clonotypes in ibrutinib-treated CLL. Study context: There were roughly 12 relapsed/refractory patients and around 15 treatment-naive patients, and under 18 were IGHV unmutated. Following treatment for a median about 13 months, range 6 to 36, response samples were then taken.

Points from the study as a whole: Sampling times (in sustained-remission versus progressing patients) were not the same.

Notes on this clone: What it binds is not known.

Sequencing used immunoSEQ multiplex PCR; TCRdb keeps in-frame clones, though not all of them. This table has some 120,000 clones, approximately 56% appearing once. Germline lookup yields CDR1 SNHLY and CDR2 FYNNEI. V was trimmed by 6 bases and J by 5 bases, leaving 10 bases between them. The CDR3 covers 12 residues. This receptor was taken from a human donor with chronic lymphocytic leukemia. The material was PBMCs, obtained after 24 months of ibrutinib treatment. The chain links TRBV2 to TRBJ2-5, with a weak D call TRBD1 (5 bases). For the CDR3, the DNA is TGTGCCAGCAGGGACACGACGGAGACCCAGTACTTC. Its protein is CASRDTTETQYF.